The rows below give T cell receptor beta chains drawn from one sample of a study of blood T cells in healthy people across ages. One entry per CDR3 protein, called by TCRdb with MiXCR from the 5' RACE reads. Of 1.5 million to 2 million distinct CDR3 sequences listed, 28% were seen once; the top ten hold 7.7%. The sample consisted of blood. The receptors here all came from a woman in her thirties in good health. Both conserved end residues are part of each CDR3. D genes are given only for firm matches. Part of the rows lack a size; the others show once, few, many or a class for expanded clones.

v_gene	abundance	j_gene	d_gene	CDR3aa	CDR3nt
TRBV20-1	-	TRBJ2-5	-	CSPRGYVKGRETQYF	TGCAGTCCCCGTGGCTATGTTAAGGGTAGAGAGACCCAGTACTTC
TRBV10-3	-	TRBJ2-1	-	CAIRGSLGDEQFF	TGTGCCATTCGAGGTAGTTTAGGCGATGAGCAGTTCTTC
TRBV6-5	many	TRBJ2-7	-	CASSYAELRNEQYF	TGTGCCAGCAGTTACGCCGAACTCAGGAACGAGCAGTACTTC
TRBV2	-	TRBJ1-6	-	CASSELGSPLHF	TGTGCCAGCAGTGAACTGGGCTCACCCCTCCACTTT
TRBV12-5	-	TRBJ2-7	-	CASGLVVKSSYEQYF	TGTGCTAGTGGTTTGGTTGTGAAGAGCTCCTACGAGCAGTACTTC
TRBV10-3	many	TRBJ2-7	-	CAISESQGTDSYEQYF	TGTGCCATCAGTGAGTCTCAGGGCACGGACTCCTACGAGCAGTACTTC
TRBV3-1	few	TRBJ1-1	TRBD1	CASSRLPWTGTLNTEAFF	TGTGCCAGCAGCCGGCTACCGTGGACAGGGACATTGAACACTGAAGCTTTCTTT
TRBV18	few	TRBJ1-2	-	CASSPQRSTGPSYGYTF	TGTGCCAGCTCACCACAGAGGTCCACCGGACCCTCCTATGGCTACACCTTC
TRBV20-1	-	TRBJ2-7	-	CSARAAGSYEQYF	TGCAGTGCTAGAGCGGCAGGGTCCTACGAGCAGTACTTC
TRBV6-5	-	TRBJ1-1	TRBD1	CASSLRTGRRDEAFF	TGTGCCAGCAGTCTTAGGACAGGGAGGAGGGATGAAGCTTTCTTT
TRBV28	-	TRBJ2-6	-	CASREWGAGANVLTF	TGTGCCAGCAGGGAGTGGGGCGCTGGGGCCAACGTCCTGACTTTC
TRBV2	many	TRBJ1-6	-	CASTGAVNSPLHF	TGTGCCAGCACCGGGGCAGTTAATTCACCCCTCCACTTT
TRBV12-3/TRBV12-4	few	TRBJ1-1	-	CASSFELGTEAFF	TGTGCCAGCAGTTTTGAACTGGGGACTGAAGCTTTCTTT
TRBV29-1	many	TRBJ2-1	TRBD2	CSGVLGGSSYNEQFF	TGCAGTGGCGTCCTGGGAGGGAGCTCCTACAATGAGCAGTTCTTC
TRBV6-6	few	TRBJ2-3	TRBD2	CASSYGLAGGTDTQYF	TGTGCCAGCAGTTACGGACTAGCGGGGGGCACAGATACGCAGTATTTT
TRBV2	few	TRBJ1-2	-	CASSAGGAGYTF	TGTGCCAGCAGTGCCGGCGGCGCCGGCTACACCTTC
TRBV27	many	TRBJ2-7	TRBD2	CASSLRLAGGPDEQYF	TGTGCCAGCAGTTTACGACTAGCGGGAGGGCCGGACGAGCAGTACTTC
TRBV7-9	-	TRBJ2-7	-	CASSRPGSSYEQYF	TGTGCCAGCAGCCGACCTGGCAGCTCCTACGAGCAGTACTTC
TRBV4-3	-	TRBJ2-1	TRBD2	CASSQQPGLAGLNEQFF	TGCGCCAGCAGCCAACAGCCGGGACTAGCGGGCCTGAATGAGCAGTTCTTC
TRBV18	few	TRBJ2-5	TRBD2	CASSPAGTSSWETQYF	TGTGCCAGCTCACCAGCCGGGACTAGCTCTTGGGAGACCCAGTACTTC
TRBV5-6	many	TRBJ2-1	-	CASSSGFSYNEQFF	TGTGCCAGCAGCTCCGGGTTTTCCTACAATGAGCAGTTCTTC
TRBV7-9	-	TRBJ1-2	-	CASSADAYGYTF	TGTGCCAGCAGCGCGGACGCCTATGGCTACACCTTC
TRBV29-1	-	TRBJ1-2	TRBD1	CSVEARDRDYGYTF	TGCAGCGTTGAAGCCAGGGACAGGGATTATGGCTACACCTTC
TRBV12-3/TRBV12-4	-	TRBJ1-1	-	CASSPRQPNTEAFF	TGTGCCAGCAGCCCCCGACAGCCGAACACTGAAGCTTTCTTT
TRBV6-2/TRBV6-3	-	TRBJ1-1	TRBD1	CASSKATGTTEAFF	TGTGCCAGCAGTAAGGCGACAGGGACGACTGAAGCTTTCTTT
TRBV2	few	TRBJ2-6	-	CASSEWGPGANVLTF	TGTGCCAGCAGTGAGTGGGGACCCGGGGCCAACGTCCTGACTTTC
TRBV25-1	many	TRBJ2-4	TRBD2	CASSAGAGGVKNIQYF	TGTGCCAGCAGTGCAGGGGCCGGGGGGGTCAAAAACATTCAGTACTTC
TRBV15	many	TRBJ2-6	-	CATSRAPRVSGANVLTF	TGTGCCACCAGCAGAGCCCCTCGGGTTTCTGGGGCCAACGTCCTGACTTTC